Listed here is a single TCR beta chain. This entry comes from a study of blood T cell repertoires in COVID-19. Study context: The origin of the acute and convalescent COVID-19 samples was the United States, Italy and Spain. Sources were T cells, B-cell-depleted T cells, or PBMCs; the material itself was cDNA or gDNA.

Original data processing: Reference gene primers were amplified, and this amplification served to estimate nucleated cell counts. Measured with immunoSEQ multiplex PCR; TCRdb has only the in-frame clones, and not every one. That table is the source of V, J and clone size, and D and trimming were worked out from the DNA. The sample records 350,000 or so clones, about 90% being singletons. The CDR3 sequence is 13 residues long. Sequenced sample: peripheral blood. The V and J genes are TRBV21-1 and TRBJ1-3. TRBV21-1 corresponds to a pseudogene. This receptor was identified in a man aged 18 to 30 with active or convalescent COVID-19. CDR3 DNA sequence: TGTGCCAGCCGGAGGGAATCTGGAAACACCATATATTTT. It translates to CASRRESGNTIYF.